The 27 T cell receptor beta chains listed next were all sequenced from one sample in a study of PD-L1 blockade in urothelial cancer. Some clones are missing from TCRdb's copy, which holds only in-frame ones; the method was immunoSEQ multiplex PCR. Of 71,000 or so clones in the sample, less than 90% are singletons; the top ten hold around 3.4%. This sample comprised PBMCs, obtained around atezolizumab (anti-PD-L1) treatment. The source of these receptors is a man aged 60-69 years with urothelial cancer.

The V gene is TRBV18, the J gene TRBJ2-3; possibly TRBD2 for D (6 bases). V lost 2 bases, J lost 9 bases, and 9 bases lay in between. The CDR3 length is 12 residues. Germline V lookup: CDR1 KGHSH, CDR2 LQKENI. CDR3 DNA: TGTGCCAGCTCACCAGGGGGAGGCACGCAGTATTTT. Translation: CASSPGGGTQYF.

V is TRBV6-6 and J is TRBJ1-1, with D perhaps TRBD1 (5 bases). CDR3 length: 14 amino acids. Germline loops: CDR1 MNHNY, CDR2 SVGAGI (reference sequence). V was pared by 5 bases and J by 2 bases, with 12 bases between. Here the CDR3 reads CASSRMQGNTEAFF. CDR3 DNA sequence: TGTGCCAGCAGTCGCATGCAGGGTAACACTGAAGCTTTCTTT.

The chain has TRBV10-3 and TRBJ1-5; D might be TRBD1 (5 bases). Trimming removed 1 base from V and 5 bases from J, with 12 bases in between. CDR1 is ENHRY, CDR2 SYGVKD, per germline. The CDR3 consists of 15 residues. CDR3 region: CAISEYSGSDQPQHF. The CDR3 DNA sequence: TGTGCCATCAGTGAGTATTCAGGGTCTGATCAGCCCCAGCATTTT.

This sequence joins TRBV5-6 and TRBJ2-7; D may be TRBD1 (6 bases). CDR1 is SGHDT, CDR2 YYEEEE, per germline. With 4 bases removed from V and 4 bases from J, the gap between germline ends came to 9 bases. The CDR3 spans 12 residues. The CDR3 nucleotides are TGTGCCAGCAGCATCGACAGGTACGAGCAGTACTTC. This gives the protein CASSIDRYEQYF. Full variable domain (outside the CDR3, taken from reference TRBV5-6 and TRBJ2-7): DAGVTQSPTHLIKTRGQQVTLRCSPKSGHDTVSWYQQALGQGPQFIFQYYEEEERQRGNFPDRFSGHQFPNYSSELNVNALLLGDSALYLCASSIDRYEQYFGPGTRLTVT.

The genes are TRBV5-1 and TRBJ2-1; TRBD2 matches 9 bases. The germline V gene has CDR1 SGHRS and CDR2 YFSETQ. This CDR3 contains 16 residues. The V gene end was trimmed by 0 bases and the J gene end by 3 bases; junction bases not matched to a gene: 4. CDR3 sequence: CASSLAERGVYNEQFF. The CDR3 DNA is TGCGCCAGCAGCTTGGCCGAGCGGGGGGTCTACAATGAGCAGTTCTTC. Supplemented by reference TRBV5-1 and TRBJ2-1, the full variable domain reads KAGVTQTPRYLIKTRGQQVTLSCSPISGHRSVSWYQQTPGQGLQFLFEYFSETQRNKGNFPGRFSGRQFSNSRSEMNVSTLELGDSALYLCASSLAERGVYNEQFFGPGTRLTVL.

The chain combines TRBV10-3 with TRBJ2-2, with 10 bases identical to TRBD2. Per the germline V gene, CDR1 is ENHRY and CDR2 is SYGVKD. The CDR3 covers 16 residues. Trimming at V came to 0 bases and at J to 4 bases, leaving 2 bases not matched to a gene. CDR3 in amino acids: CAISESSGGTTGELFF. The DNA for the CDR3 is TGTGCCATCAGTGAGTCTAGCGGGGGGACCACCGGGGAGCTGTTTTTT.

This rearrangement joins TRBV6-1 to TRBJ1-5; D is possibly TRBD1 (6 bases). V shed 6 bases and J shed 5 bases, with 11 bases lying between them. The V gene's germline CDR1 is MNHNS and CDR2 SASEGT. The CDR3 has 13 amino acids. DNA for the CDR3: TGTGCCAGCAGCCGGGACACCTATCAGCCCCAGCATTTT. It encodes CASSRDTYQPQHF.

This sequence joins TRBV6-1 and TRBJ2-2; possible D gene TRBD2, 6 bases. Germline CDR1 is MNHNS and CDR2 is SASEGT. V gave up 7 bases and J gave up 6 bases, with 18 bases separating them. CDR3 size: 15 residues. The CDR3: CASTWWKGGAGELFF. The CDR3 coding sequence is TGTGCCAGCACGTGGTGGAAGGGAGGCGCCGGGGAGCTGTTTTTT.

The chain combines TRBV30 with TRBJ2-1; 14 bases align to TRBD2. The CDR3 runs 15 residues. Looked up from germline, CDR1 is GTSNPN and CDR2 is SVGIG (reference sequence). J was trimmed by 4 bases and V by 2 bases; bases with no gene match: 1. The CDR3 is CAWSRTSGGYNEQFF. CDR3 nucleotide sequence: TGTGCCTGGAGTCGGACTAGCGGGGGGTACAATGAGCAGTTCTTC.

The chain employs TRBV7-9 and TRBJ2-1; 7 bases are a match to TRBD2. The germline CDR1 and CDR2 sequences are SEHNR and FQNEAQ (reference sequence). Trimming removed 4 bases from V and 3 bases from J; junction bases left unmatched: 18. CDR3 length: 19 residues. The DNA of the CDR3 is TGTGCCAGCAGCTCATGGGCCGGTTCGGCGGGAGTAAGCTACAATGAGCAGTTCTTC. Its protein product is CASSSWAGSAGVSYNEQFF.

Here the CDR3 DNA reads TGTGCCAGCAGCTTGTACGGGGGAGGGACGATCAATCAGCCCCAGCATTTT. Its translation is CASSLYGGGTINQPQHF. The genes are TRBV5-6 and TRBJ1-5; D is perhaps TRBD1 (5 bases). Trimming took off 1 base at V and 3 bases at J, with 17 bases between the two ends. CDR1 and CDR2 (germline): SGHDT, YYEEEE. The CDR3 is made up of 17 amino acids.

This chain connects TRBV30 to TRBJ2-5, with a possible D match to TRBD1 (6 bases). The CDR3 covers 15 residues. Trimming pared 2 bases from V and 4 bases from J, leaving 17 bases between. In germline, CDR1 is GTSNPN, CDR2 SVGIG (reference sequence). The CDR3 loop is CAWSLGAGGGETQYF. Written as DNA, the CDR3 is TGTGCCTGGAGTCTGGGGGCTGGGGGTGGAGAGACCCAGTACTTC.

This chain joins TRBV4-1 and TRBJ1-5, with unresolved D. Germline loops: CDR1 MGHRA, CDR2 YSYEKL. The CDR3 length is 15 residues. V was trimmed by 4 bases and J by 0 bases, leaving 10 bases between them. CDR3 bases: TGCGCCAGCAGCCCAAGTCGGGATAGCAATCAGCCCCAGCATTTT. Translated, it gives CASSPSRDSNQPQHF.

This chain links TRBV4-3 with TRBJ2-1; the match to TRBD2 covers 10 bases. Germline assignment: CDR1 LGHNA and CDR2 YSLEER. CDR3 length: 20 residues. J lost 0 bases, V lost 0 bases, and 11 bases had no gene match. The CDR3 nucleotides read TGCGCCAGCAGCCAAGATCTGGTTAGCGGGAGGCCAAGCTCCTACAATGAGCAGTTCTTC. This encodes CASSQDLVSGRPSSYNEQFF.

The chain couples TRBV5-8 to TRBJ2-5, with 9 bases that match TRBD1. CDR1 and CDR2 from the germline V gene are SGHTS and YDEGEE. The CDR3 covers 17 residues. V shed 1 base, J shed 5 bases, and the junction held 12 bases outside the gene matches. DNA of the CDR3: TGTGCCAGCAGCTTGAAGACAGGGGGGGGCCCGAGGGAGACCCAGTACTTC. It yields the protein CASSLKTGGGPRETQYF. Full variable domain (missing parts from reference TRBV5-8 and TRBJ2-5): EAGVTQSPTHLIKTRGQQATLRCSPISGHTSVYWYQQALGLGLQFLLWYDEGEERNRGNFPPRFSGRQFPNYSSELNVNALELEDSALYLCASSLKTGGGPRETQYFGPGTRLLVL.

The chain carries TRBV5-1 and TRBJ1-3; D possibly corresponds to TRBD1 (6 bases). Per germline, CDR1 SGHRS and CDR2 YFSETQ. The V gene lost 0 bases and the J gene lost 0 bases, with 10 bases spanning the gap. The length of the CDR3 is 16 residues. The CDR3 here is CASSLGSTGSGNTIYF. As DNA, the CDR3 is TGCGCCAGCAGCTTGGGTTCGACAGGCTCTGGAAACACCATATATTTT.

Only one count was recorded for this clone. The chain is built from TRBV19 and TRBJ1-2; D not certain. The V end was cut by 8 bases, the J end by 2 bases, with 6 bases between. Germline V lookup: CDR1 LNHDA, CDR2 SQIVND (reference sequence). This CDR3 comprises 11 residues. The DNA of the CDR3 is TGTGCCAGTTCGGGGAACTATGGCTACACCTTC. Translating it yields CASSGNYGYTF.

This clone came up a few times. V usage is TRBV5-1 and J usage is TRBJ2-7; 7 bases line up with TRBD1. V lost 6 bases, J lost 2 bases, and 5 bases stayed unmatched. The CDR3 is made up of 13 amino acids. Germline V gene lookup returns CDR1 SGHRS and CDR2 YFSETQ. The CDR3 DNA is TGCGCCAGCACCCGGGACAGAGCCTACGAGCAGTACTTC. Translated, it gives CASTRDRAYEQYF.

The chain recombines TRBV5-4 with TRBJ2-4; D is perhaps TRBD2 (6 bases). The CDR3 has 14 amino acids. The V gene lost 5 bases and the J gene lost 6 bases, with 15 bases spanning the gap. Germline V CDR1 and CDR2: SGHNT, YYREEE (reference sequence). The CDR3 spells CASSRREIINIQYF. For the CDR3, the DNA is TGTGCCAGCAGTCGACGGGAGATCATAAACATTCAGTACTTC.

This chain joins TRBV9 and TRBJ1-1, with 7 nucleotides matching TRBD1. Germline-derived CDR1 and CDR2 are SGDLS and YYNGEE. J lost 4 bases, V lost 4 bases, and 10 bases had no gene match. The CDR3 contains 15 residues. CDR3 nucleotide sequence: TGTGCCAGCAGCTCCCGTCAGGGGGTCTCCACTGAAGCTTTCTTT. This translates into CASSSRQGVSTEAFF.

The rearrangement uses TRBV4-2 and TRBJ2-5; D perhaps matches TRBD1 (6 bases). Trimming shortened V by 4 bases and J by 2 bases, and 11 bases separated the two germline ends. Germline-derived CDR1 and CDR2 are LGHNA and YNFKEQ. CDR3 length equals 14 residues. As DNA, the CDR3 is TGTGCCAGCAGCCCGACAGGATCTCAAGAGACCCAGTACTTC. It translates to CASSPTGSQETQYF.

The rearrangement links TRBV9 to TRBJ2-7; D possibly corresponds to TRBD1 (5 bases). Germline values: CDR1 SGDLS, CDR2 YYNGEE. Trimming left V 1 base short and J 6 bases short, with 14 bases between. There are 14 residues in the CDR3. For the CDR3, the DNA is TGTGCCAGCAGCGTATTTCAGGGCATGGGCGAGCAGTACTTC. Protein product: CASSVFQGMGEQYF.

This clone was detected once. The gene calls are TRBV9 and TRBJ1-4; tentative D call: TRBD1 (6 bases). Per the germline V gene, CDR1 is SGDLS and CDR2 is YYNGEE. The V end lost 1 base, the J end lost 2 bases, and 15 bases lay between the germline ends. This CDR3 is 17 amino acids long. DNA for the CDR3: TGTGCCAGCAGCGTAACCGGCAGGGGCGCTACTAATGAAAAACTGTTTTTT. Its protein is CASSVTGRGATNEKLFF.

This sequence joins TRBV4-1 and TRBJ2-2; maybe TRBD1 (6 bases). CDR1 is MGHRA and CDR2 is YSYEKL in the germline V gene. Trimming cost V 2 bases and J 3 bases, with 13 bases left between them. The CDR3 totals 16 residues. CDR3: CASSQTPGEDTGELFF. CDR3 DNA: TGCGCCAGCAGCCAAACTCCAGGGGAAGACACCGGGGAGCTGTTTTTT.

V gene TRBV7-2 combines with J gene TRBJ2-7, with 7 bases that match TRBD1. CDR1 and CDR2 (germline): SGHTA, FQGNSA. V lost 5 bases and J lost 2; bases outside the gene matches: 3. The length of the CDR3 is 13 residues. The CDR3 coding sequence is TGTGCCAGCAGCCTGCAGGGGGCCTACGAGCAGTACTTC. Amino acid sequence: CASSLQGAYEQYF.

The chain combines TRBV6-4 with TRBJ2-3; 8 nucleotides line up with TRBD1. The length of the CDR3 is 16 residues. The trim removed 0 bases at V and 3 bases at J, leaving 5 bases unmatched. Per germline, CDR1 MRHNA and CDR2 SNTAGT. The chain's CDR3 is CASSDSDRVSTDTQYF. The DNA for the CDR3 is TGTGCCAGCAGTGACTCGGACAGGGTTAGTACAGATACGCAGTATTTT.

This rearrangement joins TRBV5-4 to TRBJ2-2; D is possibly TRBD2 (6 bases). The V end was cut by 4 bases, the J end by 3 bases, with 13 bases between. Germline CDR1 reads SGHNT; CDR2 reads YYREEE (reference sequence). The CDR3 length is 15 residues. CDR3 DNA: TGTGCCAGCAGCGGCCGGGGACTGGACACCGGGGAGCTGTTTTTT. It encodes CASSGRGLDTGELFF.